This is a list of T cell receptor beta chains from one sample in a study of identical twins. Each CDR3 protein gets one entry after TCRdb re-called the 5' RACE reads with MiXCR. The data show nearly 900,000 distinct CDR3 sequences, about 12% seen once. The same sample was also used in a study of yellow fever vaccine responses in identical twins.

The sample comprised PBMCs. These receptors all stem from a young woman in good health. Both conserved end residues are part of each CDR3. Each record gives: J gene, clone size, D gene, V gene, CDR3 length, CDR3 DNA, CDR3 protein. D genes are given only for firm matches. The size of a clone is reported for some rows only, either as once, few or many, or as a class for expanded clones.

j_gene: TRBJ1-1; abundance: NA; d_gene: NA; v_gene: TRBV9; len: 12; CDR3nt: TGTGCCAGCAGCCCTTTGGGGCCTGGGGCTTTCTTT; CDR3aa: CASSPLGPGAFF
j_gene: TRBJ2-3; abundance: few; d_gene: NA; v_gene: TRBV24-1; len: 11; CDR3nt: TGTGCCACCATGCAAAAGTTAACGCAGTATTTT; CDR3aa: CATMQKLTQYF
j_gene: TRBJ1-1; abundance: NA; d_gene: TRBD1; v_gene: TRBV3-1; len: 14; CDR3nt: TGTGCCAGCAGCCACACAGGGGGCAACACTGAAGCTTTCTTT; CDR3aa: CASSHTGGNTEAFF
j_gene: TRBJ2-1; abundance: few; d_gene: TRBD1; v_gene: TRBV4-1; len: 17; CDR3nt: TGCGCCAGCAGCCAAGACTATACAGGGGTCACCTACAATGAGCAGTTCTTC; CDR3aa: CASSQDYTGVTYNEQFF
j_gene: TRBJ1-2; abundance: few; d_gene: TRBD1; v_gene: TRBV6-5; len: 17; CDR3nt: TGTGCCAGCAGTTACCAAGGGGACAGGTCCTCGAGCTATGGCTACACCTTC; CDR3aa: CASSYQGDRSSSYGYTF
j_gene: TRBJ2-1; abundance: NA; d_gene: TRBD1; v_gene: TRBV6-1; len: 16; CDR3nt: TGTGCCAGCAGAGGACAGGGGGTAGGTTTCTACAATGAGCAGTTCTTC; CDR3aa: CASRGQGVGFYNEQFF
j_gene: TRBJ2-6; abundance: few; d_gene: NA; v_gene: TRBV5-1; len: 15; CDR3nt: TGCGCCAGCAGCTTCGACTGGGGTGGGGCCAACGTCCTGACTTTC; CDR3aa: CASSFDWGGANVLTF
j_gene: TRBJ1-5; abundance: few; d_gene: NA; v_gene: TRBV12-3/TRBV12-4; len: 15; CDR3nt: TGTGCCAGCAGTTTGCGGGCGAACGTCAATCAGCCCCAGCATTTT; CDR3aa: CASSLRANVNQPQHF
j_gene: TRBJ2-3; abundance: NA; d_gene: NA; v_gene: TRBV3-1; len: 15; CDR3nt: TGTGCCAGCAGCCTGCCAGGGATAGGTACAGATACGCAGTATTTT; CDR3aa: CASSLPGIGTDTQYF
j_gene: TRBJ2-2; abundance: NA; d_gene: NA; v_gene: TRBV27; len: 14; CDR3nt: TGTGCCAGCAGTGGGGACTTCTTCACCGGGGAGCTGTTTTTT; CDR3aa: CASSGDFFTGELFF
j_gene: TRBJ2-3; abundance: NA; d_gene: TRBD2; v_gene: TRBV19; len: 14; CDR3nt: TGTGCCAGTAAGACGGGGGGGCCTGGGAATACGCAGTATTTT; CDR3aa: CASKTGGPGNTQYF
j_gene: TRBJ2-2; abundance: few; d_gene: NA; v_gene: TRBV6-1; len: 13; CDR3nt: TGTGCCAGCAGTGAACAATGGACCGGGGAGCTGTTTTTT; CDR3aa: CASSEQWTGELFF
j_gene: TRBJ2-1; abundance: many; d_gene: NA; v_gene: TRBV14; len: 16; CDR3nt: TGTGCCAGCAGCCAGGGACTAACAGGGTCCTACAATGAGCAGTTCTTC; CDR3aa: CASSQGLTGSYNEQFF
j_gene: TRBJ2-2; abundance: many; d_gene: TRBD2; v_gene: TRBV11-2; len: 17; CDR3nt: TGTGCCAGCAGTTTGAATAGCGGGGGGGTGAACACCGGGGAGCTGTTTTTT; CDR3aa: CASSLNSGGVNTGELFF
j_gene: TRBJ2-2; abundance: NA; d_gene: NA; v_gene: TRBV7-9; len: 15; CDR3nt: TGTGCCAGCAGCTTAGTGGTGAGAGCCCCCGGGGAGCTGTTTTTT; CDR3aa: CASSLVVRAPGELFF
j_gene: TRBJ2-7; abundance: many; d_gene: NA; v_gene: TRBV28; len: 15; CDR3nt: TGTGCCAGCAGTCCGGCGGGACATCCTTCCTACGAGCAGTACTTC; CDR3aa: CASSPAGHPSYEQYF
j_gene: TRBJ2-7; abundance: many; d_gene: NA; v_gene: TRBV5-1; len: 14; CDR3nt: TGCGCCAGCAGCTTAAGGACGGAATCCTACGAGCAGTACTTC; CDR3aa: CASSLRTESYEQYF
j_gene: TRBJ2-2; abundance: many; d_gene: NA; v_gene: TRBV5-1; len: 13; CDR3nt: TGCGCCAGCAGTTTCGATAACACCGGGGAGCTGTTTTTT; CDR3aa: CASSFDNTGELFF
j_gene: TRBJ2-5; abundance: many; d_gene: NA; v_gene: TRBV20-1; len: 16; CDR3nt: TGCAGTGCTCGGGGTTGGGGCACGGGGGTACGGGAGACCCAGTACTTC; CDR3aa: CSARGWGTGVRETQYF
j_gene: TRBJ1-1; abundance: NA; d_gene: TRBD1; v_gene: TRBV20-1; len: 13; CDR3nt: TGCAGTGCCCTTGGACAGGGGAACACTGAAGCTTTCTTT; CDR3aa: CSALGQGNTEAFF
j_gene: TRBJ2-7; abundance: NA; d_gene: TRBD2; v_gene: TRBV12-3/TRBV12-4; len: 17; CDR3nt: TGTGCCAGCAGTCTCGGACTAGCGGGAGGCATAAAGTACGAGCAGTACTTC; CDR3aa: CASSLGLAGGIKYEQYF
j_gene: TRBJ1-1; abundance: NA; d_gene: NA; v_gene: TRBV3-1; len: 15; CDR3nt: TGTGCCAGCAGCCAAGGGGCAGTTATTAACACTGAAGCTTTCTTT; CDR3aa: CASSQGAVINTEAFF
j_gene: TRBJ2-3; abundance: NA; d_gene: NA; v_gene: TRBV6-5; len: 17; CDR3nt: TGTGCCAGCAGTTACTCCACCGGCGGGACCAGCACAGATACGCAGTATTTT; CDR3aa: CASSYSTGGTSTDTQYF
j_gene: TRBJ2-7; abundance: few; d_gene: TRBD1; v_gene: TRBV6-1; len: 14; CDR3nt: TGTGCCAGCAGTACCGGGACAGGGCTGGACGAGCAGTACTTC; CDR3aa: CASSTGTGLDEQYF
j_gene: TRBJ1-1; abundance: many; d_gene: TRBD1; v_gene: TRBV5-1; len: 13; CDR3nt: TGTGCCAGCAGCCGGGACAGAGACACTGAAGCTTTCTTT; CDR3aa: CASSRDRDTEAFF
j_gene: TRBJ2-1; abundance: NA; d_gene: NA; v_gene: TRBV12-3/TRBV12-4; len: 13; CDR3nt: TGTGCCAGCAGTCAGATCGGGGGCAATGAGCAGTTCTTC; CDR3aa: CASSQIGGNEQFF
j_gene: TRBJ2-1; abundance: NA; d_gene: NA; v_gene: TRBV20-1; len: 15; CDR3nt: TGCAGTGCTGGCTCGTTTTTGGAGGGCCGGCATGAGCAGTTCTTC; CDR3aa: CSAGSFLEGRHEQFF
j_gene: TRBJ1-1; abundance: many; d_gene: NA; v_gene: TRBV25-1; len: 13; CDR3nt: TGTGCCAGCAGACACGCGAGGAACACTGAAGCTTTCTTT; CDR3aa: CASRHARNTEAFF
j_gene: TRBJ1-5; abundance: many; d_gene: NA; v_gene: TRBV4-1; len: 13; CDR3nt: TGCGCCAGCAGCCGAAGAGCCGATCAGCCCCAGCATTTT; CDR3aa: CASSRRADQPQHF
j_gene: TRBJ2-7; abundance: NA; d_gene: TRBD2; v_gene: TRBV3-1; len: 14; CDR3nt: TGTGCCAGCAGCCAGCGGCGACTAGCGGGGGAGCAGTACTTC; CDR3aa: CASSQRRLAGEQYF
j_gene: TRBJ2-2; abundance: NA; d_gene: TRBD2; v_gene: TRBV19; len: 16; CDR3nt: TGTGCCAGTAGTAGGAAAAGCGGGGGGAACACCGGGGAGCTGTTTTTT; CDR3aa: CASSRKSGGNTGELFF
j_gene: TRBJ2-6; abundance: few; d_gene: NA; v_gene: TRBV25-1; len: 15; CDR3nt: TGTGCCAGCAGTGAGCGGGGGCGCGGGGCCAACGTCCTGACTTTC; CDR3aa: CASSERGRGANVLTF
j_gene: TRBJ2-1; abundance: few; d_gene: NA; v_gene: TRBV24-1; len: 18; CDR3nt: TGTGCCACCAGTGACGTCATAGTAGCGCCCAGCTCCTACAATGAGCAGTTCTTC; CDR3aa: CATSDVIVAPSSYNEQFF
j_gene: TRBJ1-4; abundance: NA; d_gene: NA; v_gene: TRBV6-1; len: 15; CDR3nt: TGTGCCAGCAGTGAAGTTGTCCCGCCTGGTGAAAAACTGTTTTTT; CDR3aa: CASSEVVPPGEKLFF
j_gene: TRBJ2-1; abundance: few; d_gene: TRBD1; v_gene: TRBV10-3; len: 17; CDR3nt: TGTGCCATCAGTGAGCCTCAGACAGGGGTTTTCTTCAATGAGCAGTTCTTC; CDR3aa: CAISEPQTGVFFNEQFF
j_gene: TRBJ2-3; abundance: many; d_gene: TRBD2; v_gene: TRBV10-3; len: 16; CDR3nt: TGTGCCATCAGTGTGGTTACTAGCGGGAGCACAGATACGCAGTATTTT; CDR3aa: CAISVVTSGSTDTQYF
j_gene: TRBJ1-1; abundance: many; d_gene: TRBD1; v_gene: TRBV5-1; len: 17; CDR3nt: TGCGCCAGCAGCTTGGCGGGGGACAGGGGTGTGGACACTGAAGCTTTCTTT; CDR3aa: CASSLAGDRGVDTEAFF
j_gene: TRBJ2-2; abundance: few; d_gene: TRBD2; v_gene: TRBV19; len: 17; CDR3nt: TGTGCCAGTAGTCGTATAGCGGGGGGGTTGAACACCGGGGAGCTGTTTTTT; CDR3aa: CASSRIAGGLNTGELFF
j_gene: TRBJ2-2; abundance: NA; d_gene: TRBD1; v_gene: TRBV28; len: 15; CDR3nt: TGTGCCAGCAGGGGGGACAGAACTAACACCGGGGAGCTGTTTTTT; CDR3aa: CASRGDRTNTGELFF
j_gene: TRBJ2-1; abundance: few; d_gene: NA; v_gene: TRBV5-1; len: 16; CDR3nt: TGCGCCAGCAGCTTGAGGGCTAGCGCTTCCTACAATGAGCAGTTCTTC; CDR3aa: CASSLRASASYNEQFF
j_gene: TRBJ1-4; abundance: NA; d_gene: NA; v_gene: TRBV10-2; len: 17; CDR3nt: TGCGCCAGCAGTGAAGGAGAATGGGTCACCATAAATGAAAAACTGTTTTTT; CDR3aa: CASSEGEWVTINEKLFF
j_gene: TRBJ1-1; abundance: NA; d_gene: TRBD1; v_gene: TRBV7-9; len: 15; CDR3nt: TGTGCCAGCAGCCCGACAGGGGGCGCGGGCACTGAAGCTTTCTTT; CDR3aa: CASSPTGGAGTEAFF
j_gene: TRBJ2-3; abundance: NA; d_gene: TRBD1; v_gene: TRBV7-8; len: 15; CDR3nt: TGTGCCAGCAGCTACCGGGACAGGGTAGCAGATACGCAGTATTTT; CDR3aa: CASSYRDRVADTQYF
j_gene: TRBJ2-1; abundance: NA; d_gene: NA; v_gene: TRBV21-1; len: 16; CDR3nt: TGTGCCAGCAGCAAAGCCCGCCCAAACTCCTACAATGAGCAGTTCTTC; CDR3aa: CASSKARPNSYNEQFF
j_gene: TRBJ2-1; abundance: NA; d_gene: TRBD1; v_gene: TRBV28; len: 15; CDR3nt: TGTGCCAGCAGTTTAACAGGGGCGTACTACAATGAGCAGTTCTTC; CDR3aa: CASSLTGAYYNEQFF
j_gene: TRBJ1-6; abundance: NA; d_gene: TRBD1; v_gene: TRBV27; len: 15; CDR3nt: TGTGCCAGCAGAATCCGGGACAGGGGATTTTCACCCCTCCACTTT; CDR3aa: CASRIRDRGFSPLHF
j_gene: TRBJ1-1; abundance: few; d_gene: NA; v_gene: TRBV6-1; len: 15; CDR3nt: TGTGCCAGCAGTGAAGAACAGGATTTGGGCACTGAAGCTTTCTTT; CDR3aa: CASSEEQDLGTEAFF
j_gene: TRBJ2-1; abundance: NA; d_gene: TRBD2; v_gene: TRBV5-5; len: 16; CDR3nt: TGTGCCAGCAGCTTGAATCTAGCGGGAAGGTACAATGAGCAGTTCTTC; CDR3aa: CASSLNLAGRYNEQFF
j_gene: TRBJ2-2; abundance: few; d_gene: TRBD2; v_gene: TRBV20-1; len: 16; CDR3nt: TGCAGTGCTAGAGACTTAGCGGGAGGAAAAACCGGGGAGCTGTTTTTT; CDR3aa: CSARDLAGGKTGELFF
j_gene: TRBJ2-1; abundance: few; d_gene: TRBD2; v_gene: TRBV5-5; len: 15; CDR3nt: TGTGCCAGCAGCTTACTAGCGGCAGGGTACAATGAGCAGTTCTTC; CDR3aa: CASSLLAAGYNEQFF
j_gene: TRBJ2-2; abundance: few; d_gene: TRBD2; v_gene: TRBV3-1; len: 15; CDR3nt: TGTGCCAGCAGCCAAGAGGCTAGCGGGACCGGGGAGCTGTTTTTT; CDR3aa: CASSQEASGTGELFF
j_gene: TRBJ2-7; abundance: NA; d_gene: TRBD1; v_gene: TRBV5-1; len: 21; CDR3nt: TGCGCCAGCAGCTTGAGTGGTTTAGCGTGGACAGGGGAAGCCTACGTTTACGAGCAGTACTTC; CDR3aa: CASSLSGLAWTGEAYVYEQYF
j_gene: TRBJ1-1; abundance: many; d_gene: NA; v_gene: TRBV12-3/TRBV12-4; len: 15; CDR3nt: TGTGCCAGCAGTTTAGTTGGGCAGCCGAACACTGAAGCTTTCTTT; CDR3aa: CASSLVGQPNTEAFF